The TCR beta chain described here comes from a study of Graves' ophthalmopathy and Graves' hyperthyroidism. General study findings and limits: Both a roughly 66% sensitivity and an approximately 79% specificity characterized the model's predictions of ophthalmopathy progression.

Amplification of TCR beta CDR3 regions used RNA transcripts. HTBI primers primed a first-round RT-PCR, and a second-round multiplex PCR followed. Each CDR3 protein gets one entry after TCRdb re-called the multiplex PCR reads with MiXCR. The sample includes about 500,000 distinct CDR3 sequences, roughly 40% seen only once; the top ten take about 4%. V lost 3 bases and J lost 7; bases outside the gene matches: 5. The length of the CDR3 is 13 residues. On this clonotype: Its matching antigen is unknown.

Material for sequencing was peripheral blood or thyroid tissue (not recorded which). The sequence was obtained from an adult man with Graves' hyperthyroidism. The rearrangement uses TRBV12-3 or TRBV12-4 and TRBJ1-1; 7 nucleotides align to TRBD1. The chain's CDR3 is CASSFRGMDEAFF. The CDR3 DNA sequence: TGTGCCAGCAGTTTCAGGGGGATGGATGAAGCTTTCTTT.